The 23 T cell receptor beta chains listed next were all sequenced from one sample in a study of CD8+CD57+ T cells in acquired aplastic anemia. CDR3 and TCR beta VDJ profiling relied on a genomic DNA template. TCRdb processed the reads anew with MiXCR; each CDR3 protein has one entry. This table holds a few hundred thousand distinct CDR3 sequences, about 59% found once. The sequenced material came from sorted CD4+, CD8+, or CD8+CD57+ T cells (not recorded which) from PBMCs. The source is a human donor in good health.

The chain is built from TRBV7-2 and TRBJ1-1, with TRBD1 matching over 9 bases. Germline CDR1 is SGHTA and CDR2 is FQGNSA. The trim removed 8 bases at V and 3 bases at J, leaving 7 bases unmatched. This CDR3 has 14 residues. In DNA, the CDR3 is TGTGCCAGCGGATACAGGGGGCTGGACACTGAAGCTTTCTTT. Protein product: CASGYRGLDTEAFF.

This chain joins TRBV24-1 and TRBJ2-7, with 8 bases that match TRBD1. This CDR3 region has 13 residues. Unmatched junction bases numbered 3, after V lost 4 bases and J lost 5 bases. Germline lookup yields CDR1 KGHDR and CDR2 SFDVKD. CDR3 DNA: TGTGCCACCAGTGACCCGACAGGGGACGAGCAGTACTTC. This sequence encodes CATSDPTGDEQYF.

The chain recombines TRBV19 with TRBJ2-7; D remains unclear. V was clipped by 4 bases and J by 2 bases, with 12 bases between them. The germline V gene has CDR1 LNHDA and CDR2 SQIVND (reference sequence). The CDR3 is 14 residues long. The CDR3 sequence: CASSTTSGAYEQYF. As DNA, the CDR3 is TGTGCCAGTAGTACGACGAGTGGGGCCTACGAGCAGTACTTC. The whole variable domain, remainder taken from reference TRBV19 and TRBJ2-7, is DGGITQSPKYLFRKEGQNVTLSCEQNLNHDAMYWYRQDPGQGLRLIYYSQIVNDFQKGDIAEGYSVSREKKESFPLTVTSAQKNPTAFYLCASSTTSGAYEQYFGPGTRLTVT.

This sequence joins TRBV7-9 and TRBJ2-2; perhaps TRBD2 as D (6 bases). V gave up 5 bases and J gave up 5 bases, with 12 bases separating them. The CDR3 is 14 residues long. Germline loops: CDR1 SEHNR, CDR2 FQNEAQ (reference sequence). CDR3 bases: TGTGCCAGCAGCCCTTCCCGGGGGACCGGGGAGCTGTTTTTT. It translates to CASSPSRGTGELFF.

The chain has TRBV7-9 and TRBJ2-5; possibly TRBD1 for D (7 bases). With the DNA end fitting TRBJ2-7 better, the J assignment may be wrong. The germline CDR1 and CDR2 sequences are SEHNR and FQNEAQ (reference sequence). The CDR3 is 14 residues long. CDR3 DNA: TGTGCCAGCAGTTACTTGGCAGGGGGGTACGAGCAGTACTTC. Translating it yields CASSYLAGGYEQYF.

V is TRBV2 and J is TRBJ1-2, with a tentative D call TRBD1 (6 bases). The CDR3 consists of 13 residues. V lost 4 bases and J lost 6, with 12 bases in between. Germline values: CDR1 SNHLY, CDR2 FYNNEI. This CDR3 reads CASSGGGVNGYTF. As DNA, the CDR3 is TGTGCCAGCAGTGGCGGGGGCGTAAATGGCTACACCTTC.

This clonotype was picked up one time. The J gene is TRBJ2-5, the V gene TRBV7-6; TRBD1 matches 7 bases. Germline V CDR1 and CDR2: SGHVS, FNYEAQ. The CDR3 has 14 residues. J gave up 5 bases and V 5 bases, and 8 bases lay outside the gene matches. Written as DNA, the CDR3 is TGTGCCAGCAGCCAAGACAGGGCCAGGGAGACCCAGTACTTC. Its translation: CASSQDRARETQYF.

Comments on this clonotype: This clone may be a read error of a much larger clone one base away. The CDR3 protein is CASSGTVNNERFF. DNA of the CDR3: TGTGCCAGTAGTGGGACAGTCAACAATGAGCGGTTCTTC. The chain joins TRBV19 to TRBJ2-1, with 7 nucleotides matching TRBD1. The CDR3 is made up of 13 amino acids. The germline V gene encodes CDR1 LNHDA and CDR2 SQIVND (reference sequence).

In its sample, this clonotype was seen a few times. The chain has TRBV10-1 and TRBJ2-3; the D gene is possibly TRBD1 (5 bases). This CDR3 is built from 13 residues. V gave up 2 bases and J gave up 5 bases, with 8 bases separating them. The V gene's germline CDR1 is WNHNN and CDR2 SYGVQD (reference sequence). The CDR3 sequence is CASSEGARDTQYF. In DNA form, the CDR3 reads TGCGCCAGCAGTGAGGGGGCCCGAGATACGCAGTATTTT.

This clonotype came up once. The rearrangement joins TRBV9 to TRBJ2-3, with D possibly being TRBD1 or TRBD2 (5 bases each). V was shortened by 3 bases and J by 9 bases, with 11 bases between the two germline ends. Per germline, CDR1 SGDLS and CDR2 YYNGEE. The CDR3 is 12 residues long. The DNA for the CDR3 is TGTGCCAGCAGCGAGGCAGGGACGACGCAGTATTTT. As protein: CASSEAGTTQYF.

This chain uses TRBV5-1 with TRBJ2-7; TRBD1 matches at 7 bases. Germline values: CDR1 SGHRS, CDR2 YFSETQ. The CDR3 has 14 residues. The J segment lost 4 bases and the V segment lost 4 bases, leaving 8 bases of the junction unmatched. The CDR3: CASSQRDRAYEQYF. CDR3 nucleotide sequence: TGCGCCAGCAGCCAACGGGACAGAGCTTACGAGCAGTACTTC. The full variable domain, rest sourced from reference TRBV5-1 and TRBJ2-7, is KAGVTQTPRYLIKTRGQQVTLSCSPISGHRSVSWYQQTPGQGLQFLFEYFSETQRNKGNFPGRFSGRQFSNSRSEMNVSTLELGDSALYLCASSQRDRAYEQYFGPGTRLTVT.

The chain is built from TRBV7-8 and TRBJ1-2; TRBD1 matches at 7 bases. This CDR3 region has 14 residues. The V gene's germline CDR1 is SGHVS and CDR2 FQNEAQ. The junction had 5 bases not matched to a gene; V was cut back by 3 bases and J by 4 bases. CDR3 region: CASSFGQAFYGYTF. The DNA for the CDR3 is TGTGCCAGCAGCTTTGGACAGGCCTTCTATGGCTACACCTTC.

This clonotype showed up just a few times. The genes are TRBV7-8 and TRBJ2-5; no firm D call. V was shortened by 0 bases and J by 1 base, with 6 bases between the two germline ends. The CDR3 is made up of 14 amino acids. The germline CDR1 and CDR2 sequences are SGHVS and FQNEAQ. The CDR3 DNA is TGTGCCAGCAGCTTAGCGGTAGTCCAAGAGACCCAGTACTTC. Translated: CASSLAVVQETQYF.

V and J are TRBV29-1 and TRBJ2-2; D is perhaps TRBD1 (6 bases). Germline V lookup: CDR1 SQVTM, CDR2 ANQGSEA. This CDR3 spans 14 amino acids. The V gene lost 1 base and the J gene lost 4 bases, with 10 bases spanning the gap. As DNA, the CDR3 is TGCAGCGTTGAAGCAGGGGTAGGCACCGGGGAGCTGTTTTTT. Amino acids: CSVEAGVGTGELFF.

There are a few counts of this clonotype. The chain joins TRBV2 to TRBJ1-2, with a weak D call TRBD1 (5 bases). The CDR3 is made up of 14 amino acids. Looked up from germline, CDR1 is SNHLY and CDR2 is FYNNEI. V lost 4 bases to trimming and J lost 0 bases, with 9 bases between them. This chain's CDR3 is CASSVGGSNYGYTF. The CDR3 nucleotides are TGTGCCAGCAGTGTGGGGGGTTCTAACTATGGCTACACCTTC.

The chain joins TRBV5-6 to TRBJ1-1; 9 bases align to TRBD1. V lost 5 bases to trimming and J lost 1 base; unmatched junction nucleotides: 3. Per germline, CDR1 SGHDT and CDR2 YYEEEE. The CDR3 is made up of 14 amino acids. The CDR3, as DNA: TGTGCCAGCAGTGACAGGGGGAGGAACACTGAAGCTTTCTTT. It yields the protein CASSDRGRNTEAFF. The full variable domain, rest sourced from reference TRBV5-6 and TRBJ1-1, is DAGVTQSPTHLIKTRGQQVTLRCSPKSGHDTVSWYQQALGQGPQFIFQYYEEEERQRGNFPDRFSGHQFPNYSSELNVNALLLGDSALYLCASSDRGRNTEAFFGQGTRLTVV.

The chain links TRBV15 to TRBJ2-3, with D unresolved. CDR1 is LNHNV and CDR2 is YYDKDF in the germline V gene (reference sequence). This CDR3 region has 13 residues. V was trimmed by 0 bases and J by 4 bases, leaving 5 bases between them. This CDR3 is CATSRDTPDTQYF. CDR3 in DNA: TGTGCCACCAGCAGAGATACCCCAGATACGCAGTATTTT.

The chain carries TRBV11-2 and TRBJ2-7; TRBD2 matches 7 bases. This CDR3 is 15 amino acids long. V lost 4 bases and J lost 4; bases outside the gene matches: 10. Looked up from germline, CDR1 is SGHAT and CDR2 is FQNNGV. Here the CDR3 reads CASSSGAGTPYEQYF. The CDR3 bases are TGTGCCAGCAGCTCGGGAGCGGGGACCCCATACGAGCAGTACTTC.

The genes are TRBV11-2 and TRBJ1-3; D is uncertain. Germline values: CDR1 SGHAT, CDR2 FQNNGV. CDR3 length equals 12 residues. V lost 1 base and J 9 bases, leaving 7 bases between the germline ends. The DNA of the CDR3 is TGTGCCAGCAGCTTAGCCCCCCCCACCATATATTTT. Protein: CASSLAPPTIYF.

The CDR3 protein is CSARAVYRDTEAFF. CDR3 sequence (DNA): TGCAGTGCTAGGGCAGTGTATCGAGATACTGAAGCTTTCTTT. This chain connects TRBV20-1 to TRBJ1-1; D uncertain. This CDR3 is built from 14 residues. From germline, CDR1 is DFQATT and CDR2 SNEGSKA (reference sequence). V was shortened by 3 bases and J by 5 bases, with 16 bases between the two germline ends.

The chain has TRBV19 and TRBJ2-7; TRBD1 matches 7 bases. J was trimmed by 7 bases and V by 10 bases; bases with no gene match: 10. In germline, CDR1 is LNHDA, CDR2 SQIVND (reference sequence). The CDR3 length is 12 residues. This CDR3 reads CATGTVPWEQYF. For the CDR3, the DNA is TGTGCCACCGGGACAGTACCCTGGGAGCAGTACTTC.

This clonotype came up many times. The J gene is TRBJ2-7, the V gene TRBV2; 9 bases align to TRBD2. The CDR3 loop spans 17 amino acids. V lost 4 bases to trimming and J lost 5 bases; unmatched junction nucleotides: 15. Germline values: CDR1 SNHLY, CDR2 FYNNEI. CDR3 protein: CASSVGLAGPIGHEQYF. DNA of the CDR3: TGTGCCAGCAGTGTGGGGCTAGCGGGACCGATAGGCCACGAGCAGTACTTC.

The CDR3 bases are TGTGCCACCAGCAGAGCAGACAGAGCGGGGCAAGAGACCCAGTACTTC. This codes for CATSRADRAGQETQYF. The V and J genes are TRBV15 and TRBJ2-5; the match to TRBD2 covers 7 bases. This CDR3 contains 16 residues. V shed 1 base, J shed 2 bases, and the junction held 7 bases outside the gene matches. Germline CDR1 and CDR2: LNHNV and YYDKDF (reference sequence).